These 21 T cell receptor beta chains were all obtained from the same sample, sequenced in a study of Ad26.COV2.S vaccination and SARS-CoV-2 variants. TCRdb's table, derived via immunoSEQ multiplex PCR, lists solely in-frame clones and lacks some. The sample has roughly 380,000 clones, about 90% seen once. Specimen: peripheral blood, collected after recovery from COVID-19. These receptors all stem from a human donor who had recovered from COVID-19.

V gene TRBV6-5 combines with J gene TRBJ2-7; TRBD2 is a possible D gene (6 bases). In germline, CDR1 is MNHEY, CDR2 SVGAGI. This CDR3 is 13 amino acids long. V was clipped by 6 bases and J by 1 base, with 10 bases between them. DNA for the CDR3: TGTGCCAGCAGCCCGGGACTGTCCTACGAGCAGTACTTC. Its protein product is CASSPGLSYEQYF.

The V and J genes are TRBV2 and TRBJ1-6; weak D call: TRBD1 (6 bases). The CDR3 has 14 residues. Germline V gives CDR1 SNHLY, CDR2 FYNNEI. Trimming removed 2 bases from V and 12 bases from J, with 14 bases in between. DNA for the CDR3: TGTGCCAGCAGTGAAAGGGGGGGGAGGAGACCCCTCCACTTT. Its translation is CASSERGGRRPLHF.

The chain joins TRBV5-4 to TRBJ1-2; D is uncertain. The CDR3 spans 14 residues. The ends were cut back, 3 bases at V and 0 bases at J, with 9 bases in the middle. Germline CDR1 SGHNT, CDR2 YYREEE (reference sequence). The CDR3 sequence is CASSYENTNYGYTF. The CDR3 nucleotides read TGTGCCAGCAGCTACGAGAATACTAACTATGGCTACACCTTC.

Concerning this clone: Other nucleotide sequences from this sample produce the same CDR3. V gene TRBV6-5 combines with J gene TRBJ2-3; D is uncertain. The germline V and J ends were trimmed by 8 bases and 1 base, with 4 bases remaining between them. The germline gives CDR1 MNHEY, CDR2 SVGAGI. CDR3 size: 11 residues. The CDR3 is CASRRTDTQYF. CDR3 in DNA: TGTGCCAGCCGACGCACAGATACGCAGTATTTT.

V and J are TRBV5-1 and TRBJ2-7; a possible D gene is TRBD2 (6 bases). Germline V gene sequence: CDR1 SGHRS, CDR2 YFSETQ. Trimming took 4 bases from V and 4 from J, leaving 15 bases between them. CDR3 length: 14 residues. CDR3 bases: TGCGCCAGCAGCCCGGTCGGGGGAACGTACGAGCAGTACTTC. It yields the protein CASSPVGGTYEQYF.

This clone has only a few counts. This rearrangement joins TRBV6-5 to TRBJ1-6, with D possibly being TRBD1 (5 bases). V was clipped by 8 bases and J by 2 bases, with 10 bases between them. Germline V CDR1 and CDR2: MNHEY, SVGAGI. The CDR3 runs 14 residues. CDR3 DNA sequence: TGTGCCAGCCCCCCAGGGCCCTATAATTCACCCCTCCACTTT. This sequence encodes CASPPGPYNSPLHF.

The chain joins TRBV11-2 to TRBJ2-1; 14 nucleotides match TRBD2. V shed 7 bases, J shed 1 base, and the junction held 3 bases outside the gene matches. The CDR3 runs 16 residues. Germline V lookup: CDR1 SGHAT, CDR2 FQNNGV. The CDR3: CASTGTSGGSYNEQFF. DNA of the CDR3: TGTGCCAGCACCGGGACTAGCGGGGGATCCTACAATGAGCAGTTCTTC.

This rearrangement joins TRBV29-1 to TRBJ2-3, with D perhaps matching TRBD2 (6 bases). Trimming left V 6 bases short and J 6 bases short, with 13 bases between. The germline CDR1 and CDR2 sequences are SQVTM and ANQGSEA. The CDR3 sequence is 12 residues long. CDR3 bases: TGCAGCGTCGCCACTAGCCGCGATACGCAGTATTTT. Encoded protein: CSVATSRDTQYF.

The chain joins TRBV6-2 or TRBV6-3 to TRBJ2-5, with D unclear. The CDR3 totals 14 residues. The germline V gene has CDR1 MNHEY and CDR2 SVGEGT. Trimming removed 2 bases at V and 5 bases at J, with 12 bases between. The CDR3 DNA is TGTGCCAGCAGTTACGGGCCCCCCTTGGAGACCCAGTACTTC. Protein: CASSYGPPLETQYF.

There are a few counts of this clone. J is TRBJ1-1 and V is TRBV27; 8 bases match TRBD1. Germline trimming cut 4 bases from V and 4 bases from J; bases unmatched to any gene: 5. This CDR3 has 14 amino acids. Germline V gene lookup returns CDR1 MNHEY and CDR2 SMNVEV (reference sequence). The chain's CDR3 is CASSWTGSFTEAFF. The CDR3 DNA reads TGTGCCAGCAGTTGGACAGGGTCGTTCACTGAAGCTTTCTTT.

The chain is built from TRBV5-6 and TRBJ1-3; the D gene is possibly TRBD1 (6 bases). The V gene lost 0 bases and the J gene lost 3 bases, with 13 bases spanning the gap. CDR3 length equals 16 residues. Germline CDR1 SGHDT, CDR2 YYEEEE. CDR3 DNA sequence: TGTGCCAGCAGCTTGGGATTCAGGGGCGTTGGAAACACCATATATTTT. The encoded protein is CASSLGFRGVGNTIYF.

V gene TRBV7-3 combines with J gene TRBJ2-2; tentative D call: TRBD2 (5 bases). This CDR3 has 14 residues. V was shortened by 5 bases and J by 1 base, with 8 bases between the two germline ends. Germline CDR1 SGHTA, CDR2 FQGTGA. CDR3 DNA sequence: TGTGCCAGCAGCACGGACTTGAACACCGGGGAGCTGTTTTTT. It translates to CASSTDLNTGELFF.

The gene calls are TRBV11-3 and TRBJ2-1; 9 bases map to TRBD1. The CDR3 length is 18 residues. Trimming removed 4 bases from V and 4 bases from J; junction bases left unmatched: 14. In germline, CDR1 is SGHNT, CDR2 YENEEA. The CDR3 DNA is TGTGCCAGCAGCTCTACTTATGACAGGGGGGAAGTGTACAATGAGCAGTTCTTC. Protein sequence: CASSSTYDRGEVYNEQFF.

This chain joins TRBV6-5 and TRBJ2-7; the D call may be TRBD1 or TRBD2 (5 bases each). Between the trimmed V and J ends, which lost 2 bases and 6 bases, there was a span of 14 bases. From germline, CDR1 is MNHEY and CDR2 SVGAGI. The CDR3 extends over 14 amino acids. In DNA form, the CDR3 reads TGTGCCAGCAGTTACGGTTGGTCAGGGACCGAGCAGTACTTC. It translates to CASSYGWSGTEQYF.

This clone showed up just once. The chain has TRBV25-1 and TRBJ1-2, with D maybe TRBD1 (5 bases). The CDR3 spans 18 residues. Trimming took off 0 bases at V and 3 bases at J, with 20 bases between the two ends. CDR1 is MGHDK, CDR2 SYGVNS, per germline. CDR3 region: CASSEYERGKSFDYGYTF. CDR3 nucleotides: TGTGCCAGCAGTGAATACGAGAGGGGAAAGAGCTTCGACTATGGCTACACCTTC.

The chain couples TRBV7-6 to TRBJ2-7; D gene unclear. V was pared by 5 bases and J by 3 bases, with 8 bases between. CDR1 and CDR2 (germline): SGHVS, FNYEAQ. The CDR3 loop spans 12 amino acids. DNA for the CDR3: TGTGCCAGCAGCGACACTAACTACGAGCAGTACTTC. Protein product: CASSDTNYEQYF.

The chain employs TRBV6-6 and TRBJ1-2; 10 bases are shared with TRBD1. The CDR3 sequence is 19 residues long. V was pared by 6 bases and J by 7 bases, with 23 bases of the junction left unmatched. The germline V gene encodes CDR1 MNHNY and CDR2 SVGAGI (reference sequence). The CDR3 bases are TGTGCCAGCAGCTACGACAGGGGGCGCAGAGGTCTAGAGAGAAGTGGCTACACCTTC. It yields the protein CASSYDRGRRGLERSGYTF.

The J gene is TRBJ1-1, the V gene TRBV11-2; tentatively, D is TRBD1 (6 bases). Germline CDR1 is SGHAT and CDR2 is FQNNGV. CDR3 length: 16 amino acids. Trimming took off 5 bases at V and 0 bases at J, with 16 bases between the two ends. The CDR3 DNA is TGTGCCAGCAGCGGGGGGGGGACACGGATGAACACTGAAGCTTTCTTT. It codes for CASSGGGTRMNTEAFF.

V is TRBV19 and J is TRBJ1-1; tentative D call: TRBD1 (5 bases). Germline CDR1 reads LNHDA; CDR2 reads SQIVND (reference sequence). Trimming stripped 6 bases from V and 1 base from J, with 9 bases between. CDR3 length: 13 amino acids. Here the CDR3 reads CASSEQENTEAFF. The CDR3 DNA follows: TGTGCCAGTAGCGAACAGGAGAACACTGAAGCTTTCTTT.

The chain recombines TRBV5-6 with TRBJ1-6; D is possibly TRBD1 (6 bases). CDR3 size: 18 residues. Trimming shortened V by 4 bases and J by 9 bases, and 26 bases separated the two germline ends. Germline assignment: CDR1 SGHDT and CDR2 YYEEEE. The CDR3 sequence: CASSASEGVVDLGSPLHF. CDR3 nucleotide sequence: TGTGCCAGCAGCGCCTCGGAGGGGGTAGTGGATTTGGGTTCACCCCTCCACTTT.

This clone was recorded only once. The rearrangement joins TRBV9 to TRBJ1-6; weak D call: TRBD1 (5 bases). Germline V CDR1 and CDR2: SGDLS, YYNGEE. The germline V and J ends were trimmed by 3 bases and 12 bases, with 16 bases remaining between them. The CDR3 extends over 14 amino acids. The CDR3 DNA is TGTGCCAGCAGCGCGGGGGGGTCCCCCGGACCCCTCCACTTT. It specifies CASSAGGSPGPLHF.